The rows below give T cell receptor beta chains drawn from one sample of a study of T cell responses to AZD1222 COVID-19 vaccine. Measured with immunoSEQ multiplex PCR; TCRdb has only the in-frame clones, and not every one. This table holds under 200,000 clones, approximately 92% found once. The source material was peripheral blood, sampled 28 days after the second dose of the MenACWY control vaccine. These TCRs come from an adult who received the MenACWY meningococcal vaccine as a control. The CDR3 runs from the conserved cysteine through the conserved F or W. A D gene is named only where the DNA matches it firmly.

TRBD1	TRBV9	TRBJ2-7	CASSGQGNSYEQYF	TGTGCCAGCAGCGGACAGGGGAATTCCTACGAGCAGTACTTC
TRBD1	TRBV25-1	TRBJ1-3	CASSVGQGHTIYF	TGTGCCAGCAGTGTGGGACAGGGACACACCATATATTTT
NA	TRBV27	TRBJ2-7	CASSYRQESYEQYF	TGTGCCAGCAGTTATCGACAGGAGTCCTACGAGCAGTACTTC
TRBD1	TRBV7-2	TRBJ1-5	CASSLRTGGDQPQHF	TGTGCCAGCAGCTTAAGGACAGGAGGGGATCAGCCCCAGCATTTT
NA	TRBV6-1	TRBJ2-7	CASSDGVSISYEQYF	TGTGCCAGCAGTGATGGGGTTTCCATTTCCTACGAGCAGTACTTC
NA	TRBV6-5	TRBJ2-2	CASSYYQNTGELFF	TGTGCCAGCAGTTACTATCAGAACACCGGGGAGCTGTTTTTT
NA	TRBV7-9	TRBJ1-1	CASSLSGRDTEAFF	TGTGCCAGCAGCTTATCGGGGCGGGACACTGAAGCTTTCTTT
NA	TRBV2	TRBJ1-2	CASTGTGNYGYTF	TGTGCCAGCACTGGGACCGGGAACTATGGCTACACCTTC
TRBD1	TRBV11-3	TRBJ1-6	CASSPRQGGGSPLHF	TGTGCCAGCAGCCCCCGACAGGGAGGAGGTTCACCCCTCCACTTT
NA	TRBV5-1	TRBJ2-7	CASSLAGSLTYEQYF	TGCGCCAGCAGCTTGGCTGGGTCACTGACCTACGAGCAGTACTTC
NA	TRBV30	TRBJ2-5	CAWSVSRLPTETQYF	TGTGCCTGGAGTGTAAGCCGACTACCTACTGAGACCCAGTACTTC
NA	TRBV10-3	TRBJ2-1	CAITPRGRKNEQFF	TGTGCCATCACCCCGAGGGGGAGAAAAAATGAGCAGTTCTTC
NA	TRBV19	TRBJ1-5	CASSRPQGTMDQPQHF	TGTGCCAGTAGTAGACCCCAGGGGACGATGGATCAGCCCCAGCATTTT
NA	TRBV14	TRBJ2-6	CASSLPWDGRPGANVLTF	TGTGCCAGCAGCCTCCCCTGGGACGGTAGACCTGGGGCCAACGTCCTGACTTTC
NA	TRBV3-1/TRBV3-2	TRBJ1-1	CASSRPGIGAEAFF	TGTGCCAGCAGCCGGCCGGGAATTGGTGCTGAAGCTTTCTTT
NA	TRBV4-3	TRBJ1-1	CASSPSANGNTEAFF	TGCGCCAGCAGCCCGTCGGCTAACGGTAACACTGAAGCTTTCTTT
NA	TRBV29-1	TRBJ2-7	CSGGPGGVKNEQYF	TGCAGCGGTGGCCCCGGGGGCGTGAAGAACGAGCAGTACTTC
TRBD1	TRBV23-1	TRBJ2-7	CARRTGGPYEQYF	TGCGCCAGGCGGACAGGGGGCCCCTACGAGCAGTACTTC
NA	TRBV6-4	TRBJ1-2	CASSPWPGDGYTF	TGTGCCAGCAGTCCTTGGCCCGGGGATGGCTACACCTTC
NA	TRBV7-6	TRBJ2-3	CASSLPGRDTQYF	TGTGCCAGCAGCTTACCGGGAAGGGATACGCAGTATTTT
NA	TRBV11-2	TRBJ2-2	CASSQSLSGELFF	TGTGCCAGCAGTCAGTCCTTAAGCGGGGAGCTGTTTTTT
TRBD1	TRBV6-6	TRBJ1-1	CASSRRPGTGSNTEAFF	TGTGCCAGCAGTCGCCGTCCCGGGACAGGGTCGAACACTGAAGCTTTCTTT